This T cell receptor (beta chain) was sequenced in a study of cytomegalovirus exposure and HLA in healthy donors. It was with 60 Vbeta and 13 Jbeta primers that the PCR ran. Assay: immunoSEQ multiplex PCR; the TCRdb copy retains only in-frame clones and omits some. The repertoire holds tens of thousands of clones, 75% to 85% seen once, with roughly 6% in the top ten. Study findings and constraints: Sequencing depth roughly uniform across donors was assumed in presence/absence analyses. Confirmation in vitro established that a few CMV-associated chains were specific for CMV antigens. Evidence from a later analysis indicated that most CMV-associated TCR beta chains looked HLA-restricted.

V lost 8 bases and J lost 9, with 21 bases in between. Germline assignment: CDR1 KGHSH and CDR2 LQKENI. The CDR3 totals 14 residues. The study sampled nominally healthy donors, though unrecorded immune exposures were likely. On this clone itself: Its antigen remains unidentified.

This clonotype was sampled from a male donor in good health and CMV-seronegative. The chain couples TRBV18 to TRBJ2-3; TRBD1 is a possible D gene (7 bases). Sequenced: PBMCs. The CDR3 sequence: CASAPTGTRRTQYF. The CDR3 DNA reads TGTGCCAGCGCTCCGACAGGGACTCGACGGACGCAGTATTTT. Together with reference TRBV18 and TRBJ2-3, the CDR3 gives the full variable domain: NAGVMQNPRHLVRRRGQEARLRCSPMKGHSHVYWYRQLPEEGLKFMVYLQKENIIDESGMPKERFSAEFPKEGPSILRIQQVVRGDSAAYFCASAPTGTRRTQYFGPGTRLTVL.